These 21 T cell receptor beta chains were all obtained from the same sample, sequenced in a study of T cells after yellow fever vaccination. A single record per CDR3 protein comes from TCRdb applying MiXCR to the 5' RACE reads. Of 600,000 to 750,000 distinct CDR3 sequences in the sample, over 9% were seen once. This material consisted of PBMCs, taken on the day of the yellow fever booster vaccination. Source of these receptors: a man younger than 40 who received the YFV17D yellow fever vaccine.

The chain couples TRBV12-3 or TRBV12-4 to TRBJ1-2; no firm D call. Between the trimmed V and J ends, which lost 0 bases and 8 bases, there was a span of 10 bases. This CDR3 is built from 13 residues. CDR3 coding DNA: TGTGCCAGCAGTTTAGCCAGCGTAGGCGGCTACACCTTC. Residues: CASSLASVGGYTF.

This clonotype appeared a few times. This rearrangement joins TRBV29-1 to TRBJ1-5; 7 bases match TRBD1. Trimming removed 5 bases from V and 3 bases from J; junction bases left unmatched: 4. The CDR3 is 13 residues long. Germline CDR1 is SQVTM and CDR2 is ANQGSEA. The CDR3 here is CSVQGDPNQPQHF. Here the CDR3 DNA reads TGCAGCGTTCAGGGGGACCCCAATCAGCCCCAGCATTTT.

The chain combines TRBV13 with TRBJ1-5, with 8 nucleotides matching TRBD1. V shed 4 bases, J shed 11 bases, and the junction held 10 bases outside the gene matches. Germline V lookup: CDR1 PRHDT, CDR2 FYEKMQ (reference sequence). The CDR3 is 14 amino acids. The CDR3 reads CASSSRGPGEAQHF. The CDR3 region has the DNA TGTGCCAGCAGCTCCAGGGGGCCGGGGGAGGCCCAGCATTTT. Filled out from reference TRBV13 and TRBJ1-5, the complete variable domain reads AAGVIQSPRHLIKEKRETATLKCYPIPRHDTVYWYQQGPGQDPQFLISFYEKMQSDKGSIPDRFSAQQFSDYHSELNMSSLELGDSALYFCASSSRGPGEAQHFGDGTRLSIL.

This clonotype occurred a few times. The CDR3 DNA sequence: TGTGCCAGCACCCGACAGGGGTACGATGAGCAGTTCTTC. Protein product: CASTRQGYDEQFF. This chain joins TRBV27 and TRBJ2-1, with 8 bases that match TRBD1. Germline V CDR1 and CDR2: MNHEY, SMNVEV (reference sequence). V lost 7 bases and J lost 8; bases outside the gene matches: 7. The CDR3 has 13 amino acids.

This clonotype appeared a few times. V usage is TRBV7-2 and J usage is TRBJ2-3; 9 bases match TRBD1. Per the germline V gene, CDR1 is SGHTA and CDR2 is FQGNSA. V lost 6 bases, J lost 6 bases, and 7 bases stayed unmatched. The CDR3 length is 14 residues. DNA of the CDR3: TGTGCCAGCAGGTCAGGGACAGGGTACGATACGCAGTATTTT. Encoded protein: CASRSGTGYDTQYF.

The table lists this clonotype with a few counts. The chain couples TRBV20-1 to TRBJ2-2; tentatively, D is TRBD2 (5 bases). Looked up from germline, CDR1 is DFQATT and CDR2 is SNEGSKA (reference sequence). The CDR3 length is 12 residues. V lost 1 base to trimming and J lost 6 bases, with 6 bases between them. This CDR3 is CSARALAGELFF. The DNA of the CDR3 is TGCAGTGCTAGAGCACTAGCCGGGGAGCTGTTTTTT.

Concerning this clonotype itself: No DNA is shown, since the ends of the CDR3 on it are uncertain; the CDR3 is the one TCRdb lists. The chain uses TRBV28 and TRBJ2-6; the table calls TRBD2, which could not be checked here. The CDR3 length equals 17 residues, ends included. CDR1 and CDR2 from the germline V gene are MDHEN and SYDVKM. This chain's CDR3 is CASSFLAGGPGANVLTF.

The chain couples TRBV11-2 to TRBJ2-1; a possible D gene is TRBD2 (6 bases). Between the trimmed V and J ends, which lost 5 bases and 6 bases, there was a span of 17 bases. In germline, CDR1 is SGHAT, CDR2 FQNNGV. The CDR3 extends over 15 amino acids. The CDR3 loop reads CASSLRDFPPNEQFF. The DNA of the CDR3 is TGTGCCAGCAGCCTAAGGGACTTTCCACCCAATGAGCAGTTCTTC.

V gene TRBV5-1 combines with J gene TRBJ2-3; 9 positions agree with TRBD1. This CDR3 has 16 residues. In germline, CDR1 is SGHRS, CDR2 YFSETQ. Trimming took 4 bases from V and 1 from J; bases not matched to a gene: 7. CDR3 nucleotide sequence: TGCGCCAGCAGCAAACCTCGACAGGGGGGCACAGATACGCAGTATTTT. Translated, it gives CASSKPRQGGTDTQYF.

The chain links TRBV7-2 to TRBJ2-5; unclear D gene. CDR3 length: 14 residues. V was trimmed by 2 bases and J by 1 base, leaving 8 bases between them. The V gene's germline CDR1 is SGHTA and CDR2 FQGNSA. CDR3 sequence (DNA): TGTGCCAGCAGCTTACGCTCAGTCCAAGAGACCCAGTACTTC. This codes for CASSLRSVQETQYF.

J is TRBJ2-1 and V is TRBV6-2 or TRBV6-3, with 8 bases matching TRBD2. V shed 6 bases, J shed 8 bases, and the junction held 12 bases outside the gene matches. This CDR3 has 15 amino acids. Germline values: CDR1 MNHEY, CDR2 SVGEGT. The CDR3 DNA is TGTGCCAGCAGGACCGGGACTAGTGGAGCCGATGAGCAGTTCTTC. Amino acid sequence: CASRTGTSGADEQFF.

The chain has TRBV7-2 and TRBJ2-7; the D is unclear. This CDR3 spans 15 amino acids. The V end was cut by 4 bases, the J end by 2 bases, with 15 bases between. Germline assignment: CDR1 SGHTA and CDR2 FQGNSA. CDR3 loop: CASSSDRWQTYEQYF. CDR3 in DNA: TGTGCCAGCAGCTCAGACCGGTGGCAGACCTACGAGCAGTACTTC.

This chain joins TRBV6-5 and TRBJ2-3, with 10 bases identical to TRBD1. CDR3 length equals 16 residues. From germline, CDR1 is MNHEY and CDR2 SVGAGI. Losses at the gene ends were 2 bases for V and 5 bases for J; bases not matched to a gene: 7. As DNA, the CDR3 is TGTGCCAGCAGTTACAAGATGGACAGGGGGGAAGATACGCAGTATTTT. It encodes CASSYKMDRGEDTQYF.

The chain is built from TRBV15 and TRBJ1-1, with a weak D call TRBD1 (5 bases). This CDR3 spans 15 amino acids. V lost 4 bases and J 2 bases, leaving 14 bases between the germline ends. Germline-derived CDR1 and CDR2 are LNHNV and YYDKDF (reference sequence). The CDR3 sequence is CATSIIQGLNTEAFF. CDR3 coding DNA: TGTGCCACCAGCATAATCCAGGGATTAAACACTGAAGCTTTCTTT.

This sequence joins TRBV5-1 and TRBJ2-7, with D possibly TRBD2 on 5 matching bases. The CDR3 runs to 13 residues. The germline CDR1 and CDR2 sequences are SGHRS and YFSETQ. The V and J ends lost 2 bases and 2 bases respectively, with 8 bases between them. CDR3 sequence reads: CASSFGVAYEQYF. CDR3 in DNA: TGCGCCAGCAGCTTCGGGGTCGCCTACGAGCAGTACTTC.

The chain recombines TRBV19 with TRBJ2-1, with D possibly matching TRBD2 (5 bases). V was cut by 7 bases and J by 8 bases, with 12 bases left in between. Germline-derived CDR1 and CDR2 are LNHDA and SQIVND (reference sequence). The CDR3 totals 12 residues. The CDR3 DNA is TGTGCCAGTAATGAGGGCCCTCATGAGCAGTTCTTC. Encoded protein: CASNEGPHEQFF.

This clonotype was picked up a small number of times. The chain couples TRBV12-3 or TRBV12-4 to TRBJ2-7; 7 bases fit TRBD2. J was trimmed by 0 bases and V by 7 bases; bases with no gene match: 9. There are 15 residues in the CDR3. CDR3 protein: CASTFSAGFSYEQYF. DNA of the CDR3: TGTGCCAGCACCTTTTCAGCGGGATTCTCCTACGAGCAGTACTTC.

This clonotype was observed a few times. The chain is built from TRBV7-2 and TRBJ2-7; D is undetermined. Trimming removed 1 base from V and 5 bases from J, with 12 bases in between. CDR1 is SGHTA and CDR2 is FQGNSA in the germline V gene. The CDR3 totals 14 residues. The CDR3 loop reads CASSLEAGFHEQYF. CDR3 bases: TGTGCCAGCAGCTTAGAGGCCGGCTTCCACGAGCAGTACTTC.

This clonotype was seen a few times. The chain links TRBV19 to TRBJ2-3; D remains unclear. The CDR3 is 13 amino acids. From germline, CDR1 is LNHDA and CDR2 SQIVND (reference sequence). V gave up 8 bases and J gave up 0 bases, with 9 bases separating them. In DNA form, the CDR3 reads TGTGCCAGTGTGGACCTTAGCACAGATACGCAGTATTTT. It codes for CASVDLSTDTQYF.

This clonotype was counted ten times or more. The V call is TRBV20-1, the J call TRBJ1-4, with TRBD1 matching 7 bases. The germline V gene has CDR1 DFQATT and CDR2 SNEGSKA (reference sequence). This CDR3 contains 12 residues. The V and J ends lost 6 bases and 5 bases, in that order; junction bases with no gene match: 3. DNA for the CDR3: TGCAGTGCCGGGACAGTAAATGAAAAACTGTTTTTT. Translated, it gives CSAGTVNEKLFF.

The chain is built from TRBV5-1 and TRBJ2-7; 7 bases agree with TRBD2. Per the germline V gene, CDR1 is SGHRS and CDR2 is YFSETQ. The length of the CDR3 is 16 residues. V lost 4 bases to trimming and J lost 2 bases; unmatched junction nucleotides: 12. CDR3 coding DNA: TGCGCCAGCAGCCGTGGGACTACAGATGGCACCTACGAGCAGTACTTC. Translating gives CASSRGTTDGTYEQYF.